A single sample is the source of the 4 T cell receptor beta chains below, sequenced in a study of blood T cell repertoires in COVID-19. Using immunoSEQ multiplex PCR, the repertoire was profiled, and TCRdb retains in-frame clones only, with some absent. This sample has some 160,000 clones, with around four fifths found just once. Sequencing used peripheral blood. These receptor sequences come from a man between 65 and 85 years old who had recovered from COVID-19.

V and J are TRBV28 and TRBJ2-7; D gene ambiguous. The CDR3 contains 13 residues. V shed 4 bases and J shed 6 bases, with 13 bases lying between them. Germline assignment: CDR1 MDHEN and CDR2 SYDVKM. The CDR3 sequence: CASSSQQTGEQYF. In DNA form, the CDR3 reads TGTGCCAGCAGTTCCCAACAGACCGGCGAGCAGTACTTC. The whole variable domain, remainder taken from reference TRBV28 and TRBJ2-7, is DVKVTQSSRYLVKRTGEKVFLECVQDMDHENMFWYRQDPGLGLRLIYFSYDVKMKEKGDIPEGYSVSREKKERFSLILESASTNQTSMYLCASSSQQTGEQYFGPGTRLTVT.

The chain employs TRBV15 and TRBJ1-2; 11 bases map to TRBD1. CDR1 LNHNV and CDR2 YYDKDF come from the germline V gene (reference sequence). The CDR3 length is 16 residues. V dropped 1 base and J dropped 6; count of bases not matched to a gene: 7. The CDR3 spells CATSRARGQGDNGYTF. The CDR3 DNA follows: TGTGCCACCAGCAGAGCGAGGGGACAGGGGGATAATGGCTACACCTTC.

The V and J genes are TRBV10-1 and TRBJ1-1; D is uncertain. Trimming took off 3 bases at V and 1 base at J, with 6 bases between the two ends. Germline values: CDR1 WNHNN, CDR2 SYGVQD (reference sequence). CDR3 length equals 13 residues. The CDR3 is CASSDEKNTEAFF. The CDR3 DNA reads TGCGCCAGCAGTGATGAGAAGAACACTGAAGCTTTCTTT.

The CDR3, as DNA: TGTGCCAGCAGCTTAGATGGGCGAGGAGGGACAGATACGCAGTATTTT. Protein: CASSLDGRGGTDTQYF. The chain links TRBV7-6 to TRBJ2-3; D possibly corresponds to TRBD2 (6 bases). CDR3 length: 16 residues. Germline V gives CDR1 SGHVS, CDR2 FNYEAQ. Between the trimmed V and J ends, which lost 1 base and 3 bases, there was a span of 14 bases.